Following are 3 T cell receptor beta chains from one sample sequenced in a study of human T cells and chemical hapten exposure. TCRdb re-analysed the RACE reads in MiXCR, keeping a single row per CDR3 protein. This sample has around 110,000 distinct CDR3 sequences, with about 12% found just once. Time point specified: patch test 1, 2 weeks after DPC sensitization. Stated treatment: therapeutic diphenylcyclopropenone sensitization with weekly scalp DPC. Sequenced here: whole blood, sampled in connection with sensitization to the hapten diphenylcyclopropenone (DPC). Receptor source: a woman in her 50s with alopecia areata. Some clones in this sample may be carry-over from other donors' samples.

The table lists this clonotype with a few counts. The rearrangement links TRBV28 to TRBJ1-2; tentative D call: TRBD1 (5 bases). The germline gives CDR1 MDHEN, CDR2 SYDVKM. Trimming took off 2 bases at V and 0 bases at J, with 13 bases between the two ends. The CDR3 runs 16 residues. The CDR3 sequence: CASSLGKGAPNYGYTF. The CDR3 nucleotides read TGTGCCAGCAGTTTAGGAAAAGGGGCCCCTAACTATGGCTACACCTTC.

This clonotype was seen more than once but under ten times. J is TRBJ2-3 and V is TRBV5-1, with no clear D. In germline, CDR1 is SGHRS, CDR2 YFSETQ. V dropped 2 bases and J dropped 2 bases, with 6 bases sitting between them. This CDR3 region has 13 residues. The CDR3 loop is CASSFELTDTQYF. The CDR3 nucleotides read TGCGCCAGCAGCTTCGAACTCACAGATACGCAGTATTTT. Drawing the rest from reference TRBV5-1 and TRBJ2-3, the complete variable domain is KAGVTQTPRYLIKTRGQQVTLSCSPISGHRSVSWYQQTPGQGLQFLFEYFSETQRNKGNFPGRFSGRQFSNSRSEMNVSTLELGDSALYLCASSFELTDTQYFGPGTRLTVL.

This clonotype was detected many times. The J gene is TRBJ1-1, the V gene TRBV4-1; D call uncertain. CDR1 is MGHRA, CDR2 YSYEKL, per germline. The CDR3 covers 14 residues. Deletions cut 0 bases from V and 4 bases from J, with 9 bases between. The DNA of the CDR3 is TGCGCCAGCAGCCAAGAGGGGTGGAGCACTGAAGCTTTCTTT. Encoded protein: CASSQEGWSTEAFF.